This TCR beta chain was sequenced for a study of CD8 T cells in ankylosing spondylitis. Findings of the study overall: CD8+ disease-linked clones were present at relatively low frequencies in blood. Existing reports had already noted some motif variants in reactive arthritis synovial fluid and blood. As reported, disease-linked clones showed significant enrichment in matched ankylosing spondylitis synovial fluid. Ankylosing spondylitis blood appeared to carry a characteristic TCR beta motif of several highly homologous variants.

Library preparation for TCR beta used quantitative 5'-RACE with molecular barcodes. One entry per CDR3 protein, called by TCRdb with MiXCR from the 5' RACE reads. The table records hundreds of thousands of distinct CDR3 sequences, about 12% of them present only once. This clonotype occurred a few times. Its antigen is not identified. The ends lost 6 bases at V and 4 bases at J; junction bases unmatched: 20. Germline V gene data show CDR1 as SQVTM and CDR2 as ANQGSEA. The CDR3 spans 17 residues. This sequence joins TRBV29-1 and TRBJ1-2; 7 bases are a match to TRBD1. The sequenced sample was blood, either unsorted or a sorted T cell fraction (not recorded which). The source of this sequence is a male donor with ankylosing spondylitis. The CDR3 loop is CSVYIRGQPFFGYGYTF. The CDR3 bases are TGCAGCGTCTATATCCGGGGACAGCCCTTTTTTGGCTATGGCTACACCTTC.